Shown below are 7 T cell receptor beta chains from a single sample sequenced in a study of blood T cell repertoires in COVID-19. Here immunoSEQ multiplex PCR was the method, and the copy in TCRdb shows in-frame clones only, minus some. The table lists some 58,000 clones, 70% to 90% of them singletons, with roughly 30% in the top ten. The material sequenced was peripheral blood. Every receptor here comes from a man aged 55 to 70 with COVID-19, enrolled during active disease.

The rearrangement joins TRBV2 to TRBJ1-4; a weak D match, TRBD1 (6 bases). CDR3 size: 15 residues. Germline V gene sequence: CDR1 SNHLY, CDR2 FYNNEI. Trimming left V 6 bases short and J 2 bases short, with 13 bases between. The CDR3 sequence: CASSPDRRTNEKLFF. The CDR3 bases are TGTGCCAGCAGCCCCGACAGGAGGACTAATGAAAAACTGTTTTTT.

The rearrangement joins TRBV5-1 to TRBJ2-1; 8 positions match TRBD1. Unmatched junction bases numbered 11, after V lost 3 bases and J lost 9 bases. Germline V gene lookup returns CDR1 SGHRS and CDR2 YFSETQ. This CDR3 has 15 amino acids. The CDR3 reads CASSSDRGPLGEQFF. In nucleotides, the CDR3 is TGCGCCAGCAGCTCCGACAGGGGCCCCCTTGGTGAGCAGTTCTTC.

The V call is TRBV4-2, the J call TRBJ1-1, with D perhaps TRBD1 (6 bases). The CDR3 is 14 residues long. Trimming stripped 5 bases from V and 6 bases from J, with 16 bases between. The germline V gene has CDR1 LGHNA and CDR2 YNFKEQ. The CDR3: CASSEYRVGAEAFF. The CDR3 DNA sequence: TGTGCCAGCAGCGAATACAGGGTGGGGGCTGAAGCTTTCTTT.

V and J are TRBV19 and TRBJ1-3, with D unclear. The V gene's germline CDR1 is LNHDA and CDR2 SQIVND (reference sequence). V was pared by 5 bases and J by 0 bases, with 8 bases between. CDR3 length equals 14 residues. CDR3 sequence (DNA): TGTGCCAGTAGTGCGGCGGGCTCTGGAAACACCATATATTTT. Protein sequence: CASSAAGSGNTIYF.

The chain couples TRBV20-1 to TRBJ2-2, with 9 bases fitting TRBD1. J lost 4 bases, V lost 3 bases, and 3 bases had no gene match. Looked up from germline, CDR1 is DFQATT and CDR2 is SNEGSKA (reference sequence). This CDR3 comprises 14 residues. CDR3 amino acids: CSASWGQGTGELFF. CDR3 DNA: TGCAGTGCTAGTTGGGGACAGGGCACCGGGGAGCTGTTTTTT.

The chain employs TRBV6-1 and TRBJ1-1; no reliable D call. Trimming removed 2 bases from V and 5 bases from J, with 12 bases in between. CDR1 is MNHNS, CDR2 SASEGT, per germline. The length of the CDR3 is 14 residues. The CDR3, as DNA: TGTGCCAGCAGTGAACGCGAGGGTTGGACTGAAGCTTTCTTT. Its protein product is CASSEREGWTEAFF.

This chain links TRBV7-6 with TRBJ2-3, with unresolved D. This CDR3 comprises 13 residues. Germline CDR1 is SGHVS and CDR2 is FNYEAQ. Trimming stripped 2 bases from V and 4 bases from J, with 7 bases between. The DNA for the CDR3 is TGTGCCAGCAGCTTACTGGGCTCAGATACGCAGTATTTT. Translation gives CASSLLGSDTQYF.